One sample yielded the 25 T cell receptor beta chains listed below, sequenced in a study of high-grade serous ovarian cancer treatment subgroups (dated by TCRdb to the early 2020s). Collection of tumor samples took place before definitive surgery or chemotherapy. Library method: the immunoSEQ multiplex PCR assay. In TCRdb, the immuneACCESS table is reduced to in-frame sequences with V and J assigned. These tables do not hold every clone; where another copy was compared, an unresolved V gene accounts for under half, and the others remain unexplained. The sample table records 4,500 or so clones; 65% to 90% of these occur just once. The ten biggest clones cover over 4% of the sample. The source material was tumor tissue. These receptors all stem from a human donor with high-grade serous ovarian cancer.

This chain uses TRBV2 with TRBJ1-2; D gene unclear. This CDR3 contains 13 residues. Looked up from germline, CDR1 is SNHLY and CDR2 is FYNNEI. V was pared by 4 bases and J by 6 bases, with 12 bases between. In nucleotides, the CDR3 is TGTGCCAGCAGTGTGAATCCCATCAATGGCTACACCTTC. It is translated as CASSVNPINGYTF.

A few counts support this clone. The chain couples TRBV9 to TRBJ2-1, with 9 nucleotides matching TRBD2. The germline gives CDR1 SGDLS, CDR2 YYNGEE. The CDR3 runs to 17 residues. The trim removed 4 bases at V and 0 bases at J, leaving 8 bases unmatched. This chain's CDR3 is CASSRHKAGGSYNEQFF. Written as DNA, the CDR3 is TGTGCCAGCAGCCGTCATAAAGCGGGGGGCTCCTACAATGAGCAGTTCTTC.

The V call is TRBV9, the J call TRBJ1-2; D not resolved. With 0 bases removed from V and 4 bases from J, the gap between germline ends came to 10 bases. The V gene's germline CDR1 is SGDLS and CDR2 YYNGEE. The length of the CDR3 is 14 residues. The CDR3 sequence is CASSVGEGFYGYTF. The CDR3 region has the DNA TGTGCCAGCAGCGTAGGGGAGGGTTTCTATGGCTACACCTTC.

DNA of the CDR3: TGTGCCAGCAGCGAGCATGGGGCAGGAAACAATGAGCAGTTCTTC. Translating gives CASSEHGAGNNEQFF. V and J are TRBV9 and TRBJ2-1; D is perhaps TRBD1 (5 bases). Germline V gene sequence: CDR1 SGDLS, CDR2 YYNGEE. This CDR3 region has 15 residues. Trimming stripped 3 bases from V and 5 bases from J, with 15 bases between. The full variable domain, rest sourced from reference TRBV9 and TRBJ2-1, is DSGVTQTPKHLITATGQRVTLRCSPRSGDLSVYWYQQSLDQGLQFLIQYYNGEERAKGNILERFSAQQFPDLHSELNLSSLELGDSALYFCASSEHGAGNNEQFFGPGTRLTVL.

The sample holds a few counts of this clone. CDR3 amino acids: CASRDDNYGYTF. The CDR3 DNA sequence: TGTGCCAGCAGGGATGACAACTATGGCTACACCTTC. The chain is built from TRBV2 and TRBJ1-2; D not certain. The V gene's germline CDR1 is SNHLY and CDR2 FYNNEI. This CDR3 has 12 amino acids. V lost 6 bases, J lost 2 bases, and 7 bases lay in between.

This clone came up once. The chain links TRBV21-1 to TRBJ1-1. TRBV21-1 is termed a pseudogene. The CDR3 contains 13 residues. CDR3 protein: CASSKHSLTEAFF. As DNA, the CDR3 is TGTGCCAGCAGCAAACACTCCCTGACTGAAGCTTTCTTT.

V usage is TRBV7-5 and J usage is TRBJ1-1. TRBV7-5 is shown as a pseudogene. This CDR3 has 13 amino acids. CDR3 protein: CVRSSRKNTEAFF. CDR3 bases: TGTGTCAGAAGCTCGAGAAAGAACACTGAAGCTTTCTTT.

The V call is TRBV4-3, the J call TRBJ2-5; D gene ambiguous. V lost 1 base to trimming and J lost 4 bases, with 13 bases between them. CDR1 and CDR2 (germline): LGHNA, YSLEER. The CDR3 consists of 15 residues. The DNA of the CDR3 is TGCGCCAGCAGCCAAGTGTATCGGGTGGGAGAGACCCAGTACTTC. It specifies CASSQVYRVGETQYF.

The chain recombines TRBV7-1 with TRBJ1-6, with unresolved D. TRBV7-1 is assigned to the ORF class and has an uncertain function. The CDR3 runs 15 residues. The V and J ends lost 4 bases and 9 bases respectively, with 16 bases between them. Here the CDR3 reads CASSLDGSQASPLHF. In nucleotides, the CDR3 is TGTGCCAGCAGCTTAGATGGTAGCCAGGCTTCACCCCTCCACTTT.

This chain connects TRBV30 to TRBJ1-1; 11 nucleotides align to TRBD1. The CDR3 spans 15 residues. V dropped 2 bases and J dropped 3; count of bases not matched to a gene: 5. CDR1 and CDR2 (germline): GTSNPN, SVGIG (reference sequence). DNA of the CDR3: TGTGCCTGGAGTAGGGGGGGACAGGGGGACACTGAAGCTTTCTTT. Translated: CAWSRGGQGDTEAFF.

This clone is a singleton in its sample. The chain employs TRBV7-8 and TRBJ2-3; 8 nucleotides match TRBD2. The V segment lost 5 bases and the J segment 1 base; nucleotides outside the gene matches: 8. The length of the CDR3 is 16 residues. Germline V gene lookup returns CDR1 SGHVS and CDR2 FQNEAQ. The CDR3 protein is CASSPVAGWGTDTQYF. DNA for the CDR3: TGTGCCAGCAGCCCAGTAGCGGGGTGGGGCACAGATACGCAGTATTTT.

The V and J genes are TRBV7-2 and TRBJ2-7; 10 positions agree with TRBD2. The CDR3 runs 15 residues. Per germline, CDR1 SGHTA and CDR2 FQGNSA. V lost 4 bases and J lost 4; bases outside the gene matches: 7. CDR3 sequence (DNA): TGTGCCAGCAGCTCCCGGAGCGGGGGGGAATACGAGCAGTACTTC. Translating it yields CASSSRSGGEYEQYF.

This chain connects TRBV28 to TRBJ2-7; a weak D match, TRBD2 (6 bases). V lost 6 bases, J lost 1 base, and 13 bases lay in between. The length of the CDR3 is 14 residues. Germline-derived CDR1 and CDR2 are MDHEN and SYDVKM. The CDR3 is CASSPRGGSYEQYF. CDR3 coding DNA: TGTGCCAGCAGCCCTCGGGGAGGATCCTACGAGCAGTACTTC.

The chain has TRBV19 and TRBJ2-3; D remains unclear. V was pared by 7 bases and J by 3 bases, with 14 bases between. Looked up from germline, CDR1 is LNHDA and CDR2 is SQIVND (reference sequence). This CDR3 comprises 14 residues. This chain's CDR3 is CASTALADTDTQYF. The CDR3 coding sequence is TGTGCCAGTACCGCCCTGGCGGATACAGATACGCAGTATTTT.

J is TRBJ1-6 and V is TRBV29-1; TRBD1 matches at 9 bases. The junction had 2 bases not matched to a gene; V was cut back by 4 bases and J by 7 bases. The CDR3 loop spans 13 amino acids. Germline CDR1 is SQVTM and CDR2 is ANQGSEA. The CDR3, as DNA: TGCAGCGTTGCGACAGGGGGAAATTCACCCCTCCACTTT. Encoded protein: CSVATGGNSPLHF. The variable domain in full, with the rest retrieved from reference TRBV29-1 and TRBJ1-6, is SAVISQKPSRDICQRGTSLTIQCQVDSQVTMMFWYRQQPGQSLTLIATANQGSEATYESGFVIDKFPISRPNLTFSTLTVSNMSPEDSSIYLCSVATGGNSPLHFGNGTRLTVT.

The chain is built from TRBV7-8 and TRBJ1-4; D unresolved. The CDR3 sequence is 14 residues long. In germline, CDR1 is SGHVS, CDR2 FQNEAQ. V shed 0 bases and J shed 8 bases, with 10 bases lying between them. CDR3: CASSLAGRREKLFF. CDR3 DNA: TGTGCCAGCAGCTTAGCGGGCAGGAGGGAAAAACTGTTTTTT.

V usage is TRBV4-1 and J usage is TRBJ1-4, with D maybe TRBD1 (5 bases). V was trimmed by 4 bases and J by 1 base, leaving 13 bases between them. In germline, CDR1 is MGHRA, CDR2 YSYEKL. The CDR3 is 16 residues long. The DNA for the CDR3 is TGCGCCAGCAGCCGAAACTCCAGGGTAACTAATGAAAAACTGTTTTTT. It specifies CASSRNSRVTNEKLFF.

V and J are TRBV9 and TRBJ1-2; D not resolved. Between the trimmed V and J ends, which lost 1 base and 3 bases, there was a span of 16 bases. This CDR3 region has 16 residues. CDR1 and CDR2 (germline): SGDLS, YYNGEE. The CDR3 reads CASSVTHTVRDYGYTF. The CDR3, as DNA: TGTGCCAGCAGCGTAACCCACACCGTGAGGGACTATGGCTACACCTTC.

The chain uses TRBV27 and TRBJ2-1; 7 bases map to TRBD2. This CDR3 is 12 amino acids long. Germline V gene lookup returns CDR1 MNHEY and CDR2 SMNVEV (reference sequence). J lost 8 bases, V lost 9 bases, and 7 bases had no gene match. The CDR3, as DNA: TGTGCCAGTATGCGGGGGACGGATGAGCAGTTCTTC. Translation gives CASMRGTDEQFF.

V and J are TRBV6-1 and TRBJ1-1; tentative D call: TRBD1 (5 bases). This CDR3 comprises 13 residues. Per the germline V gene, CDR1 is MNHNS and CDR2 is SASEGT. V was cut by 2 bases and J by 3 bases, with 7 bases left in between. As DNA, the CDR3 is TGTGCCAGCAGTGAAAAGGGGTACACTGAAGCTTTCTTT. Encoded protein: CASSEKGYTEAFF.

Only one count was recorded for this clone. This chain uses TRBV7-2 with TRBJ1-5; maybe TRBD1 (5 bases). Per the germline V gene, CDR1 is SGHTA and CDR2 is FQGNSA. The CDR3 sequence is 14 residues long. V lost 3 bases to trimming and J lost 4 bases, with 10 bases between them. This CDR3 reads CASSLTARNQPQHF. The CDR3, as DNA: TGTGCCAGCAGCTTGACAGCGAGAAATCAGCCCCAGCATTTT. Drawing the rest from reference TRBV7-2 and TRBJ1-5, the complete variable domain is GAGVSQSPSNKVTEKGKDVELRCDPISGHTALYWYRQSLGQGLEFLIYFQGNSAPDKSGLPSDRFSAERTGGSVSTLTIQRTQQEDSAVYLCASSLTARNQPQHFGDGTRLSIL.

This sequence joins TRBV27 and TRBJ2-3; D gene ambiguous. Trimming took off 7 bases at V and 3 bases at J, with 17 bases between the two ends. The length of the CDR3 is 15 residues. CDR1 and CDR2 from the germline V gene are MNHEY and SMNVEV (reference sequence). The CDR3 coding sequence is TGTGCCAGCAACCTAGGAACGTCTTTGACAGATACGCAGTATTTT. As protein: CASNLGTSLTDTQYF.

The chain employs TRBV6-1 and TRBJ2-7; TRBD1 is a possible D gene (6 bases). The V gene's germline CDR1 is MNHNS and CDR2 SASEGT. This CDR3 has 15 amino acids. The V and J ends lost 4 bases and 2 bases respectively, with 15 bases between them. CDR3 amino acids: CASSVTHQGPYEQYF. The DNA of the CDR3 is TGTGCCAGCAGTGTAACCCATCAGGGGCCCTACGAGCAGTACTTC.

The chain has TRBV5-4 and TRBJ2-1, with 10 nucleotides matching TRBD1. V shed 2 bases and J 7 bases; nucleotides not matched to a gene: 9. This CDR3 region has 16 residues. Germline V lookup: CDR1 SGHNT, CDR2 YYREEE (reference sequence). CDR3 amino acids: CASSFGQGVDWNEQFF. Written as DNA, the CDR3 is TGTGCCAGCAGCTTTGGACAGGGGGTCGACTGGAATGAGCAGTTCTTC.

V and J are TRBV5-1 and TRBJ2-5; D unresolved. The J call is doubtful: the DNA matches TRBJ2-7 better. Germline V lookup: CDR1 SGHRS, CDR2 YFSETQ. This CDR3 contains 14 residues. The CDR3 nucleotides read TGCGCCAGCAGACCCCATGGGGACTCCTACGAGCAGTACTTC. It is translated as CASRPHGDSYEQYF.